A single sample gave rise to the 19 T cell receptor beta chains below, sequenced in a study of OX40 agonist ivuxolimab in advanced cancers. The repertoire was sequenced with immunoSEQ multiplex PCR; TCRdb's copy has only in-frame clones and lacks some. The sample lists tens of thousands of clones, more than 70% occurring once. The sequencing used CD4+ or CD8+ T cells sorted from blood, collected in a trial of the OX40 agonist ivuxolimab. The receptors come from an adult with an advanced solid tumor such as melanoma, head and neck, liver or kidney cancer.

The J gene is TRBJ1-1, the V gene TRBV19; weak D call: TRBD1 (5 bases). This CDR3 is 15 amino acids long. Germline V gene lookup returns CDR1 LNHDA and CDR2 SQIVND (reference sequence). V was trimmed by 6 bases and J by 6 bases, leaving 20 bases between them. In DNA, the CDR3 is TGTGCCAGTAGCAATGACGGGGCGTTTTACGCTGAAGCTTTCTTT. It encodes CASSNDGAFYAEAFF.

The chain employs TRBV29-1 and TRBJ2-1; 10 positions agree with TRBD2. The germline V gene encodes CDR1 SQVTM and CDR2 ANQGSEA. This CDR3 is built from 16 residues. Unmatched junction bases numbered 16, after V lost 7 bases and J lost 7 bases. The CDR3 here is CSARGSSGGSMNEQFF. The CDR3 region has the DNA TGCAGCGCCCGGGGGAGTAGCGGGGGGTCAATGAATGAGCAGTTCTTC.

CDR3 residues: CASSLGVDYGYTF. In nucleotides, the CDR3 is TGTGCCAGCAGCTTGGGGGTTGACTATGGCTACACCTTC. This sequence joins TRBV7-3 and TRBJ1-2; tentative D call: TRBD1 (5 bases). V lost 3 bases, J lost 3 bases, and 8 bases lay in between. CDR3 size: 13 residues. Germline V gene lookup returns CDR1 SGHTA and CDR2 FQGTGA.

This rearrangement joins TRBV11-3 to TRBJ2-2; D assignment may be TRBD1 or TRBD2 (5 bases each). The CDR3 spans 15 residues. Germline V lookup: CDR1 SGHNT, CDR2 YENEEA. Trimming removed 5 bases from V and 3 bases from J, with 13 bases in between. CDR3 amino acids: CASSPGTRDTGELFF. CDR3 bases: TGTGCCAGCAGCCCCGGGACCCGGGACACCGGGGAGCTGTTTTTT.

This clone was found once. The chain has TRBV4-1 and TRBJ2-1, with a weak D call TRBD1 (6 bases). V dropped 4 bases and J dropped 0 bases, with 10 bases sitting between them. Germline assignment: CDR1 MGHRA and CDR2 YSYEKL. This CDR3 has 15 residues. The chain's CDR3 is CASSPTGSSYNEQFF. The CDR3, as DNA: TGCGCCAGCAGCCCGACAGGCAGCTCCTACAATGAGCAGTTCTTC.

This chain joins TRBV28 and TRBJ1-2; 11 bases fit TRBD1. The CDR3 contains 16 residues. After removal of 6 bases from V and 4 bases from J, the junction contained 10 bases not matched to a gene. Germline loops: CDR1 MDHEN, CDR2 SYDVKM. CDR3 protein: CASRGGQGAISYGYTF. The DNA of the CDR3 is TGTGCCAGCAGAGGAGGACAGGGGGCGATAAGCTATGGCTACACCTTC.

The chain recombines TRBV5-1 with TRBJ2-5; D perhaps matches TRBD1 (6 bases). Germline-derived CDR1 and CDR2 are SGHRS and YFSETQ. The CDR3 spans 14 residues. V was cut by 4 bases and J by 4 bases, with 14 bases left in between. The CDR3 region has the DNA TGCGCCAGCAGCGTCCAGGGGATAGGAGAGACCCAGTACTTC. Translation: CASSVQGIGETQYF. Drawing the rest from reference TRBV5-1 and TRBJ2-5, the complete variable domain is KAGVTQTPRYLIKTRGQQVTLSCSPISGHRSVSWYQQTPGQGLQFLFEYFSETQRNKGNFPGRFSGRQFSNSRSEMNVSTLELGDSALYLCASSVQGIGETQYFGPGTRLLVL.

This clone showed up just once. The chain uses TRBV28 and TRBJ2-7; 7 bases are shared with TRBD2. Germline assignment: CDR1 MDHEN and CDR2 SYDVKM. The V segment lost 8 bases and the J segment 4 bases; nucleotides outside the gene matches: 8. The CDR3 has 13 residues. CDR3 amino acids: CASGEGPVYEQYF. The CDR3 coding sequence is TGTGCCAGCGGGGAGGGACCGGTTTACGAGCAGTACTTC.

The chain couples TRBV5-4 to TRBJ2-2; 11 bases match TRBD1. Germline CDR1 SGHNT, CDR2 YYREEE (reference sequence). With V trimmed by 0 bases and J by 8 bases, 6 bases remained unmatched. CDR3 size: 16 residues. CDR3 sequence reads: CASSLGTGGGEGELFF. CDR3 nucleotides: TGTGCCAGCAGCTTGGGGACAGGGGGCGGAGAAGGGGAGCTGTTTTTT.

This clone was observed a single time. CDR3 residues: CASSLTVPTNEKLFF. In DNA, the CDR3 is TGCGCCAGCAGCTTGACGGTACCAACTAATGAAAAACTGTTTTTT. The genes are TRBV5-1 and TRBJ1-4, with no clear D. Germline V gene lookup returns CDR1 SGHRS and CDR2 YFSETQ. The germline V and J ends were trimmed by 1 base and 0 bases, with 7 bases remaining between them. The CDR3 has 15 residues.

This sequence joins TRBV2 and TRBJ2-2, with a tentative D call TRBD1 (5 bases). The CDR3 loop spans 14 amino acids. Trimming removed 7 bases at V and 2 bases at J, with 11 bases between. Germline loops: CDR1 SNHLY, CDR2 FYNNEI. In nucleotides, the CDR3 is TGTGCCAGCACGTCCCAGGGAAACACCGGGGAGCTGTTTTTT. Its translation is CASTSQGNTGELFF.

This clone has just a few counts. The chain has TRBV29-1 and TRBJ1-1, with D possibly TRBD1 on 6 matching bases. The CDR3 spans 10 residues. Germline CDR1 reads SQVTM; CDR2 reads ANQGSEA. Trimming cost V 7 bases and J 8 bases, with 11 bases left between them. CDR3 DNA: TGCAGCGCTACCGGGACAGAAGCTTTCTTT. It encodes CSATGTEAFF.

The chain recombines TRBV7-3 with TRBJ2-3; D assignment may be TRBD1 or TRBD2 (6 bases each). Germline CDR1 and CDR2: SGHTA and FQGTGA. There are 17 residues in the CDR3. Deletions cut 1 base from V and 3 bases from J, with 17 bases between. The CDR3 nucleotides read TGTGCCAGCAGCTTAATTGGCCGGGGGCGCCGAACAGATACGCAGTATTTT. It specifies CASSLIGRGRRTDTQYF.

The J gene is TRBJ1-6, the V gene TRBV6-1; TRBD1 might be the D (5 bases). The length of the CDR3 is 14 residues. Germline loops: CDR1 MNHNS, CDR2 SASEGT. Trimming stripped 5 bases from V and 9 bases from J, with 14 bases between. The CDR3 sequence is CASSPRVEASPLHF. CDR3 coding DNA: TGTGCCAGCAGTCCCAGGGTAGAGGCTTCACCCCTCCACTTT.

The chain couples TRBV30 to TRBJ2-1; 8 bases are a match to TRBD1. This CDR3 has 14 residues. Per the germline V gene, CDR1 is GTSNPN and CDR2 is SVGIG (reference sequence). J was trimmed by 7 bases and V by 4 bases; bases with no gene match: 9. The CDR3 is CAWTGQGADNEQFF. Written as DNA, the CDR3 is TGTGCCTGGACGGGGCAGGGGGCGGATAATGAGCAGTTCTTC.

In regard to this clone: An end of the junction does not agree with germline; a read error may underlie this. The rearrangement joins TRBV2 to TRBJ2-3; 8 bases map to TRBD1. The length of the CDR3 is 12 residues. The germline CDR1 and CDR2 sequences are SNHLY and FYNNEI. The DNA for the CDR3 is TGTGCCAGCAGTGAGGGGACAGGTACGCAGTATTTT. This gives the protein CASSEGTGTQYF.

The chain is built from TRBV5-4 and TRBJ2-5, with 8 bases identical to TRBD2. CDR3 size: 13 residues. V shed 4 bases and J 9 bases; nucleotides not matched to a gene: 8. Germline V gene sequence: CDR1 SGHNT, CDR2 YYREEE (reference sequence). CDR3 nucleotides: TGTGCCAGCAGCGCCGGACTCGGGGGGGCCCAGTACTTC. Translation: CASSAGLGGAQYF.

Comment on this clone: Other DNA variants within this sample encode the same CDR3. The chain uses TRBV18 and TRBJ2-7, with D maybe TRBD2 (5 bases). CDR3 size: 15 residues. Deletions cut 2 bases from V and 3 bases from J, with 14 bases between. The V gene's germline CDR1 is KGHSH and CDR2 LQKENI. This chain's CDR3 is CASSPGSVGLYEQYF. The CDR3 nucleotides read TGTGCCAGCTCACCAGGGAGCGTGGGTCTCTACGAGCAGTACTTC.

This chain connects TRBV20-1 to TRBJ1-1; tentatively, D is TRBD1 (5 bases). Trimming shortened V by 2 bases and J by 9 bases, and 10 bases separated the two germline ends. CDR1 and CDR2 (germline): DFQATT, SNEGSKA (reference sequence). The CDR3 runs to 11 residues. As DNA, the CDR3 is TGCAGTGCTAGATTTCAGGGACAAGCTTTCTTT. This encodes CSARFQGQAFF.